Shown below are 32 T cell receptor beta chains from a single sample sequenced in a study of blood T cell repertoires in COVID-19. Using immunoSEQ multiplex PCR, the repertoire was profiled, and TCRdb retains in-frame clones only, with some absent. Of 200,000 to 250,000 clones in the sample, 75% to 90% were seen once. The sequenced material came from peripheral blood. These receptors all stem from a woman aged 25-40 years who had recovered from COVID-19.

The CDR3 loop reads CATSMGQGPTYEQYF. The CDR3 DNA sequence: TGTGCCACCAGCATGGGACAGGGGCCAACCTACGAGCAGTACTTC. The chain has TRBV15 and TRBJ2-7; 10 nucleotides agree with TRBD1. Trimming cost V 4 bases and J 2 bases; bases outside gene matches: 5. CDR1 and CDR2 (germline): LNHNV, YYDKDF (reference sequence). The CDR3 contains 15 residues.

This clone came up once. In DNA form, the CDR3 reads TGTGCCAGCAGCTTGGGGGGGCTAGCTGGAAACACCATATATTTT. Protein product: CASSLGGLAGNTIYF. This chain uses TRBV5-4 with TRBJ1-3; tentative D call: TRBD1 (6 bases). The V gene lost 0 bases and the J gene lost 2 bases, with 9 bases spanning the gap. The CDR3 runs 15 residues. The V gene's germline CDR1 is SGHNT and CDR2 YYREEE (reference sequence).

The chain is built from TRBV5-5 and TRBJ2-7, with D perhaps TRBD2 (6 bases). Germline-derived CDR1 and CDR2 are SGHKS and YYEKEE (reference sequence). This CDR3 is 15 amino acids long. Trimming pared 8 bases from V and 3 bases from J, leaving 21 bases between. This chain's CDR3 is CARNRDSTPDYEQYF. The CDR3 coding sequence is TGTGCCAGGAACCGGGACTCAACACCGGACTACGAGCAGTACTTC.

V is TRBV20-1 and J is TRBJ2-7, with D unclear. Germline V lookup: CDR1 DFQATT, CDR2 SNEGSKA (reference sequence). The germline V and J ends were trimmed by 3 bases and 0 bases, with 9 bases remaining between them. This CDR3 has 13 residues. CDR3 in DNA: TGCAGTGCTAGTACAGAGAGCTCCTACGAGCAGTACTTC. It translates to CSASTESSYEQYF.

The V call is TRBV5-4, the J call TRBJ1-5; unclear D gene. In germline, CDR1 is SGHNT, CDR2 YYREEE (reference sequence). The CDR3 sequence is 12 residues long. Trimming shortened V by 0 bases and J by 6 bases, and 4 bases separated the two germline ends. The CDR3: CASSLDGQPQHF. CDR3 in DNA: TGTGCCAGCAGCTTGGACGGTCAGCCCCAGCATTTT.

The chain is built from TRBV30 and TRBJ1-6; D may be TRBD1 (6 bases). CDR3 length equals 15 residues. Per the germline V gene, CDR1 is GTSNPN and CDR2 is SVGIG (reference sequence). The ends were cut back, 4 bases at V and 6 bases at J, with 16 bases in the middle. CDR3 nucleotide sequence: TGTGCCTGGACGCCAGGGGTTAAGGGTAATTCACCCCTCCACTTT. Translating it yields CAWTPGVKGNSPLHF.

V and J are TRBV11-2 and TRBJ1-4; D is unclear. Looked up from germline, CDR1 is SGHAT and CDR2 is FQNNGV. The CDR3 consists of 13 residues. The V and J ends lost 3 bases and 5 bases respectively, with 7 bases between them. The CDR3 reads CASSFAGNEKLFF. The CDR3 bases are TGTGCCAGCAGCTTCGCGGGGAATGAAAAACTGTTTTTT.

The J gene is TRBJ2-7, the V gene TRBV2; 9 nucleotides line up with TRBD2. Germline loops: CDR1 SNHLY, CDR2 FYNNEI. This CDR3 spans 14 amino acids. Losses at the gene ends were 10 bases for V and 2 bases for J; bases not matched to a gene: 9. The CDR3 DNA reads TGTGCCATTGGCGGTAGCGGGGGTCCCTACGAGCAGTACTTC. Translated: CAIGGSGGPYEQYF. The entire variable domain, with the rest obtained from reference TRBV2 and TRBJ2-7, is as follows: EPEVTQTPSHQVTQMGQEVILRCVPISNHLYFYWYRQILGQKVEFLVSFYNNEISEKSEIFDDQFSVERPDGSNFTLKIRSTKLEDSAMYFCAIGGSGGPYEQYFGPGTRLTVT.

This chain uses TRBV6-1 with TRBJ1-4, with D maybe TRBD1 (6 bases). Deletions cut 2 bases from V and 5 bases from J, with 12 bases between. The CDR3 spans 15 residues. Germline V gene lookup returns CDR1 MNHNS and CDR2 SASEGT. The CDR3 loop reads CASSEITGLNEKLFF. The DNA for the CDR3 is TGTGCCAGCAGTGAAATTACAGGGTTAAATGAAAAACTGTTTTTT.

The sample holds one count of this clone. This chain uses TRBV18 with TRBJ2-5, with TRBD1 matching 8 bases. Trimming cost V 4 bases and J 4 bases; bases outside gene matches: 2. The length of the CDR3 is 13 residues. The germline CDR1 and CDR2 sequences are KGHSH and LQKENI. CDR3: CASSQGQGETQYF. As DNA, the CDR3 is TGTGCCAGCTCACAAGGACAGGGAGAGACCCAGTACTTC.

The chain combines TRBV9 with TRBJ2-3; possible D gene TRBD2, 5 bases. Germline CDR1 SGDLS, CDR2 YYNGEE. V lost 2 bases, J lost 2 bases, and 21 bases lay in between. The CDR3 sequence is 18 residues long. For the CDR3, the DNA is TGTGCCAGCAGCGTCGCTCTTTCGTCCGGGGTGAACACAGATACGCAGTATTTT. This gives the protein CASSVALSSGVNTDTQYF. Looking up the rest from reference TRBV9 and TRBJ2-3 gives the full variable domain: DSGVTQTPKHLITATGQRVTLRCSPRSGDLSVYWYQQSLDQGLQFLIQYYNGEERAKGNILERFSAQQFPDLHSELNLSSLELGDSALYFCASSVALSSGVNTDTQYFGPGTRLTVL.

The chain links TRBV6-5 to TRBJ1-6; D not resolved. The germline CDR1 and CDR2 sequences are MNHEY and SVGAGI. Trimming removed 1 base from V and 7 bases from J, with 8 bases in between. This CDR3 is built from 14 residues. CDR3 in amino acids: CASSYYRGNSPLHF. As DNA, the CDR3 is TGTGCCAGCAGTTACTATCGCGGAAATTCACCCCTCCACTTT.

V is TRBV6-5 and J is TRBJ2-5; the D gene is possibly TRBD2 (6 bases). Trimming stripped 8 bases from V and 3 bases from J, with 19 bases between. CDR1 is MNHEY and CDR2 is SVGAGI in the germline V gene. The CDR3 length is 15 residues. CDR3 nucleotides: TGTGCCAGCTCCAGGGAGGAGTTACCGGAAGAGACCCAGTACTTC. This sequence encodes CASSREELPEETQYF.

The gene calls are TRBV6-5 and TRBJ2-1, with D maybe TRBD2 (5 bases). V shed 11 bases and J shed 0 bases, with 14 bases lying between them. The CDR3 is made up of 14 amino acids. Germline CDR1 is MNHEY and CDR2 is SVGAGI. The CDR3 reads CAAAVGSSYNEQFF. Here the CDR3 DNA reads TGTGCCGCAGCGGTTGGCAGCTCCTACAATGAGCAGTTCTTC.

This clone was seen once. The V gene is TRBV2, the J gene TRBJ2-5; 12 nucleotides agree with TRBD2. V shed 8 bases and J 2 bases; nucleotides not matched to a gene: 6. Germline V CDR1 and CDR2: SNHLY, FYNNEI. The length of the CDR3 is 15 residues. CDR3 in DNA: TGTGCCAGCTCTACTAGCGGGGGGCTACAAGAGACCCAGTACTTC. This gives the protein CASSTSGGLQETQYF.

V and J are TRBV5-1 and TRBJ2-5; 9 bases align to TRBD2. The CDR3 is 15 amino acids. V trimming: 3 bases; J trimming: 4 bases; junction bases outside the gene matches: 7. Per germline, CDR1 SGHRS and CDR2 YFSETQ. CDR3 protein: CASSYGSGGGETQYF. As DNA, the CDR3 is TGCGCCAGCAGCTATGGTAGCGGGGGAGGAGAGACCCAGTACTTC. The entire variable domain, with the rest obtained from reference TRBV5-1 and TRBJ2-5, is as follows: KAGVTQTPRYLIKTRGQQVTLSCSPISGHRSVSWYQQTPGQGLQFLFEYFSETQRNKGNFPGRFSGRQFSNSRSEMNVSTLELGDSALYLCASSYGSGGGETQYFGPGTRLLVL.

The chain is built from TRBV30 and TRBJ1-1; 7 bases map to TRBD1. The CDR3 runs 11 residues. Germline lookup yields CDR1 GTSNPN and CDR2 SVGIG (reference sequence). The V segment lost 2 bases and the J segment 10 bases; nucleotides outside the gene matches: 4. CDR3 sequence reads: CAWSTGVRAFF. CDR3 sequence (DNA): TGTGCCTGGAGTACAGGGGTTCGAGCTTTCTTT. Supplemented by reference TRBV30 and TRBJ1-1, the full variable domain reads SQTIHQWPATLVQPVGSPLSLECTVEGTSNPNLYWYRQAAGRGLQLLFYSVGIGQISSEVPQNLSASRPQDRQFILSSKKLLLSDSGFYLCAWSTGVRAFFGQGTRLTVV.

This chain connects TRBV9 to TRBJ2-3; TRBD2 is a possible D gene (6 bases). The germline V gene has CDR1 SGDLS and CDR2 YYNGEE. The CDR3 has 16 amino acids. V was shortened by 4 bases and J by 2 bases, with 17 bases between the two germline ends. CDR3 protein: CASSQRGWDSTDTQYF. The DNA for the CDR3 is TGTGCCAGCAGCCAACGGGGATGGGACTCCACAGATACGCAGTATTTT.

In its sample, this clone was seen a few times. This chain connects TRBV3-1 (or the pseudogene TRBV3-2) to TRBJ2-7; TRBD1 matches at 7 bases. This CDR3 is built from 14 residues. Per the germline V gene, CDR1 is LGHDT and CDR2 is YNNKEL (reference sequence). V lost 6 bases and J lost 3; bases outside the gene matches: 8. CDR3 loop: CASSPTGQSYEQYF. The CDR3 nucleotides read TGTGCCAGCAGTCCTACGGGACAGAGCTACGAGCAGTACTTC.

The rearrangement uses TRBV29-1 and TRBJ1-2, with D perhaps matching TRBD1 (5 bases). V was shortened by 3 bases and J by 4 bases, with 15 bases between the two germline ends. CDR1 SQVTM and CDR2 ANQGSEA come from the germline V gene. The CDR3 extends over 14 amino acids. The chain's CDR3 is CSVDWDDGGYGYTF. Written as DNA, the CDR3 is TGCAGCGTTGATTGGGATGACGGGGGCTATGGCTACACCTTC.

This sequence joins TRBV6-6 and TRBJ2-5; 7 bases are shared with TRBD2. Germline values: CDR1 MNHNY, CDR2 SVGAGI (reference sequence). CDR3 length equals 13 residues. After removal of 8 bases from V and 3 bases from J, the junction contained 6 bases not matched to a gene. For the CDR3, the DNA is TGTGCCAGCCGCAAGGCGGGGGAAGAGACCCAGTACTTC. Its translation: CASRKAGEETQYF.

This clone was recorded once. The V and J genes are TRBV7-6 and TRBJ2-3, with D possibly TRBD2 on 6 matching bases. Germline assignment: CDR1 SGHVS and CDR2 FNYEAQ. The CDR3 is 15 residues long. Trimming took 0 bases from V and 3 from J, leaving 10 bases between them. In DNA, the CDR3 is TGTGCCAGCAGCTTAGCGTTAGCGGCTACAGATACGCAGTATTTT. Amino acid sequence: CASSLALAATDTQYF. Filled out from reference TRBV7-6 and TRBJ2-3, the complete variable domain reads GAGVSQSPRYKVTKRGQDVALRCDPISGHVSLYWYRQALGQGPEFLTYFNYEAQQDKSGLPNDRFSAERPEGSISTLTIQRTEQRDSAMYRCASSLALAATDTQYFGPGTRLTVL.

The rearrangement joins TRBV6-2 or TRBV6-3 to TRBJ2-7; D not certain. This CDR3 has 12 residues. V lost 4 bases and J 11 bases, leaving 15 bases between the germline ends. Per the germline V gene, CDR1 is MNHEY and CDR2 is SVGEGT. DNA for the CDR3: TGTGCCAGCAGTTCAACCCGCGCCGTAGAGTACTTC. Translating gives CASSSTRAVEYF.

The chain recombines TRBV15 with TRBJ2-5, with D tentatively TRBD2 (7 bases). This CDR3 region has 18 residues. Trimming pared 2 bases from V and 3 bases from J, leaving 22 bases between. The V gene's germline CDR1 is LNHNV and CDR2 YYDKDF (reference sequence). CDR3 residues: CATSRPGGGPGAEETQYF. The CDR3 nucleotides read TGTGCCACCAGCAGACCTGGGGGAGGGCCAGGGGCGGAAGAGACCCAGTACTTC. The full variable domain, completed using reference TRBV15 and TRBJ2-5, is DAMVIQNPRYQVTQFGKPVTLSCSQTLNHNVMYWYQQKSSQAPKLLFHYYDKDFNNEADTPDNFQSRRPNTSFCFLDIRSPGLGDTAMYLCATSRPGGGPGAEETQYFGPGTRLLVL.

This clone was counted once. The chain recombines TRBV10-1 with TRBJ1-1; TRBD1 matches 8 bases. After removal of 0 bases from V and 7 bases from J, the junction contained 10 bases not matched to a gene. The germline CDR1 and CDR2 sequences are WNHNN and SYGVQD (reference sequence). The CDR3 has 16 residues. CDR3: CASSESTGSTGGEAFF. DNA of the CDR3: TGCGCCAGCAGTGAGTCAACAGGGAGCACAGGGGGTGAAGCTTTCTTT.

The chain links TRBV19 to TRBJ1-2; D perhaps matches TRBD1 (6 bases). CDR1 and CDR2 (germline): LNHDA, SQIVND (reference sequence). The ends were cut back, 5 bases at V and 3 bases at J, with 10 bases in the middle. The CDR3 contains 13 residues. For the CDR3, the DNA is TGTGCCAGTAGTTTGACAGGCGACTATGGCTACACCTTC. As protein: CASSLTGDYGYTF.

The chain employs TRBV7-2 and TRBJ2-7, with 8 bases aligning to TRBD1. This CDR3 contains 13 residues. CDR1 SGHTA and CDR2 FQGNSA come from the germline V gene. The V and J ends lost 1 base and 12 bases, in that order; junction bases with no gene match: 8. CDR3 DNA: TGTGCCAGCAGCTTAGGAGTTGGTGACAGGGGGTACTTC. Protein product: CASSLGVGDRGYF.

The chain employs TRBV7-6 and TRBJ2-5; no firm D call. The CDR3 consists of 15 residues. Germline V gene sequence: CDR1 SGHVS, CDR2 FNYEAQ. Trimming took off 5 bases at V and 3 bases at J, with 16 bases between the two ends. CDR3 DNA: TGTGCCAGCAGCCCTATACACTGGGCTAAAGAGACCCAGTACTTC. Protein sequence: CASSPIHWAKETQYF.

CDR3 sequence: CASSEMVAGNQPQHF. The CDR3 nucleotides read TGTGCCAGCAGTGAAATGGTGGCGGGAAATCAGCCCCAGCATTTT. The chain links TRBV6-1 to TRBJ1-5; no firm D call. This CDR3 has 15 amino acids. The V end lost 2 bases, the J end lost 4 bases, and 12 bases lay between the germline ends. Germline V CDR1 and CDR2: MNHNS, SASEGT.

A single count supports this clone. This rearrangement joins TRBV5-5 to TRBJ2-5; 9 bases are a match to TRBD2. This CDR3 region has 14 residues. Germline CDR1 is SGHKS and CDR2 is YYEKEE (reference sequence). V lost 0 bases and J lost 5; bases outside the gene matches: 2. CDR3 sequence (DNA): TGTGCCAGCAGCTTGGCTAGCGGGGCGGAGACCCAGTACTTC. This translates into CASSLASGAETQYF. The full variable domain, completed using reference TRBV5-5 and TRBJ2-5, is DAGVTQSPTHLIKTRGQQVTLRCSPISGHKSVSWYQQVLGQGPQFIFQYYEKEERGRGNFPDRFSARQFPNYSSELNVNALLLGDSALYLCASSLASGAETQYFGPGTRLLVL.

The chain joins TRBV11-2 to TRBJ2-7; D is uncertain. This CDR3 contains 13 residues. V was cut by 4 bases and J by 4 bases, with 11 bases left in between. Germline-derived CDR1 and CDR2 are SGHAT and FQNNGV. The CDR3 region is CASSSPDSYEQYF. Written as DNA, the CDR3 is TGTGCCAGCAGCTCACCCGACTCGTACGAGCAGTACTTC.

On this clone itself: Distinct nucleotide sequences in the sample also encode this CDR3. The chain carries TRBV5-1 and TRBJ2-7; TRBD2 agrees at 8 bases. Germline CDR1 reads SGHRS; CDR2 reads YFSETQ. The V segment lost 0 bases and the J segment 6 bases; nucleotides outside the gene matches: 2. The CDR3 totals 13 residues. CDR3 loop: CASSLDLAGEQYF. CDR3 bases: TGCGCCAGCAGCTTGGACCTAGCGGGCGAGCAGTACTTC.